By sample fraction, the clone carrying this TCR beta chain is medium-sized. Its antigen remains unidentified. This entry comes from a study of T cell clonotyping in hematopoietic cell transplantation. Libraries were prepared by immunoSEQ multiplex PCR; TCRdb keeps only in-frame clonotypes and omits some of them. In the table there are under 6,000 clones, around 20% of which are singletons. Trimming cost V 9 bases and J 2 bases, with 14 bases left between them. CDR3 length: 13 amino acids. CDR1 MGHRA and CDR2 YSYEKL come from the germline V gene. Points from the study as a whole: Higher Inverse Simpson Index values in graft donor and pretransplant recipient predicted broader posttransplant TCR diversity.

The V and J genes are TRBV4-1 and TRBJ2-7; D is perhaps TRBD2 (5 bases). The sample here was PBMCs, taken 180 days after allogeneic stem cell transplant. This receptor was identified in a young adult male patient who had an allogeneic stem cell transplant, so the T cells may come from the graft donor. Some clones in this sample may be carry-over from other donors' samples. The CDR3 region has the DNA TGCGCCAGTAGCGAAGGGTGGACCTACGAGCAGTACTTC. Translating gives CASSEGWTYEQYF.